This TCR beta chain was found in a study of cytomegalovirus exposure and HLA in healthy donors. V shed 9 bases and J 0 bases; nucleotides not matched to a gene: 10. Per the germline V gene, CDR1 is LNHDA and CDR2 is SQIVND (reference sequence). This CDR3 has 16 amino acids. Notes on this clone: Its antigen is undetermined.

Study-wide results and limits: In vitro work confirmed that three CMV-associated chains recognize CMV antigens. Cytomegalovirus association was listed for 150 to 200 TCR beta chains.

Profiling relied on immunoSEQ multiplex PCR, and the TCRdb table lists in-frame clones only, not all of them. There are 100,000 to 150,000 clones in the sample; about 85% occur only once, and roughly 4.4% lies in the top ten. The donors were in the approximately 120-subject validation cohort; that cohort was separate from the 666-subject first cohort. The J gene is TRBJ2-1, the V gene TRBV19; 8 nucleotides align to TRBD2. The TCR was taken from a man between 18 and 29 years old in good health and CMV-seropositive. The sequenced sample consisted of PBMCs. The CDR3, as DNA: TGTGCCAGCTCTATAGGCGGGAGGAGCTCCTACAATGAGCAGTTCTTC. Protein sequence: CASSIGGRSSYNEQFF.